This TCR beta chain was identified during a study of blood T cell repertoires in COVID-19. Original analysis: How many nucleated cells were present was estimated from reference gene primer amplification. Generated by immunoSEQ multiplex PCR, the TCRdb table keeps only in-frame clones and is missing some. That table gives V, J and clone size, and the DNA gave D and trimming. The data hold fewer than 250,000 clones, with about 86% observed a single time. Trimming took 6 bases from V and 4 from J, leaving 13 bases between them. CDR3 length: 13 amino acids. Sequenced material: PBMCs or T cells enriched from blood (not recorded which). The chain carries TRBV12-3 or TRBV12-4 and TRBJ2-7, with D possibly matching TRBD2 (5 bases). The receptor was isolated from a woman aged 40 to 50 with acute COVID-19. The CDR3 sequence is CASRTRERYEQYF. The CDR3 nucleotides read TGTGCCAGCAGGACAAGGGAGAGGTACGAGCAGTACTTC.